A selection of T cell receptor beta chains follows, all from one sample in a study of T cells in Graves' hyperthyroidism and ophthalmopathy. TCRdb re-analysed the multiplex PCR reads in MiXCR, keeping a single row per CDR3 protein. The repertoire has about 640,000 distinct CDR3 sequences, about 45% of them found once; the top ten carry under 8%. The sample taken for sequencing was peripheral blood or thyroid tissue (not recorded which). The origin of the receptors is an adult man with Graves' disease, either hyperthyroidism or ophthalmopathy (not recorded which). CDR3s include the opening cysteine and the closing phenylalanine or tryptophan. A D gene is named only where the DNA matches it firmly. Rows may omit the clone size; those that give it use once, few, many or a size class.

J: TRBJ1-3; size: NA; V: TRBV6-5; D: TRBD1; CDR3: CASSYRGREGNTIYF; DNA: TGTGCCAGCAGTTACAGGGGGCGTGAAGGAAACACCATATATTTT
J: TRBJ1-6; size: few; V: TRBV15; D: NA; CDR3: CATSSDGGNSPLHF; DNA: TGTGCCACCAGCAGTGACGGCGGAAATTCACCCCTCCACTTT
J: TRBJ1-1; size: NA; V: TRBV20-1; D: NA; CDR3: CSAPEGQAGHTQAFF; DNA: TGCAGTGCTCCGGAGGGGCAGGCCGGCCACACTCAAGCTTTCTTT
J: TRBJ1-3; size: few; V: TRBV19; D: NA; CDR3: CASRVSAGNTIYF; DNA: TGTGCCAGTAGGGTGTCCGCTGGAAACACCATATATTTT
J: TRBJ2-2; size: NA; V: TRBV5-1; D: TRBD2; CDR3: CASSRTAGNTGELFF; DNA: TGCGCCAGCAGCCGAACAGCGGGAAACACCGGGGAGCTGTTTTTT
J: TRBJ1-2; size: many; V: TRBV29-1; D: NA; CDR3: CSVDSPTELYGYTF; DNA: TGCAGCGTTGATTCTCCTACCGAATTGTATGGCTACACCTTC
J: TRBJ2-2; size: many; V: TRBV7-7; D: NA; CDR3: CASSLSPPGTGTTGELFF; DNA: TGTGCTAGCAGCTTAAGTCCTCCGGGAACGGGGACCACCGGGGAGCTGTTTTTT
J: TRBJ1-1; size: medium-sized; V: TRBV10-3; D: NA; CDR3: CAINPREGTEAFF; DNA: TGTGCCATCAACCCCAGGGAAGGCACTGAAGCTTTCTTT
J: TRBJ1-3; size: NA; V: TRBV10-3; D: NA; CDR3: CASSPFTTASSGNTIYF; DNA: TGTGCCAGCAGTCCGTTTACCACAGCCAGCTCTGGAAACACCATATATTTT
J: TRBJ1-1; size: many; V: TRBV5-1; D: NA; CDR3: CASRRLGVGQDTEAFF; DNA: TGCGCCAGCAGACGGTTGGGGGTAGGGCAGGACACTGAAGCTTTCTTT
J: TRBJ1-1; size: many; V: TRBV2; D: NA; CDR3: CASSYDRPDTEAFF; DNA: TGTGCCAGCAGTTACGACAGACCGGACACTGAAGCTTTCTTT
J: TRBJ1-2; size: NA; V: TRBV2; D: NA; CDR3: CASSGAQEGYTF; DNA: TGTGCCAGCAGTGGAGCACAGGAAGGCTACACCTTC
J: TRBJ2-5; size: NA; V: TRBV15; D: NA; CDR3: CATSSATSQETQYF; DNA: TGTGCCACCAGCAGTGCGACTAGTCAAGAGACCCAGTACTTC
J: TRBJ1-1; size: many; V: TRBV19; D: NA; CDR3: CASTGRAEAFF; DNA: TGTGCCAGTACTGGCCGCGCTGAAGCTTTCTTT
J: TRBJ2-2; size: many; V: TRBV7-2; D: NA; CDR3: CASSLAVVGGELFF; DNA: TGTGCCAGCAGCTTAGCAGTAGTAGGCGGGGAGCTGTTTTTT
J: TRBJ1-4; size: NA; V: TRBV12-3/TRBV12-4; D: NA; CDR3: CASNPRDEKLFF; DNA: TGTGCCAGCAACCCAAGGGATGAAAAACTGTTTTTT
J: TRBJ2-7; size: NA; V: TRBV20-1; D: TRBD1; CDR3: CSADPGTGTPTEQYF; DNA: TGCAGTGCTGACCCCGGGACAGGTACCCCTACGGAGCAGTACTTC
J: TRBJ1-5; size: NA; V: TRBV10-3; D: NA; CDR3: CAISESDPGASNQPQHF; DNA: TGTGCCATCAGTGAGTCGGATCCGGGGGCGAGCAATCAGCCCCAGCATTTT
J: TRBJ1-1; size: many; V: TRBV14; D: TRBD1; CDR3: CASSRRGQSTEAFF; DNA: TGTGCCAGCAGCCGGAGGGGGCAAAGCACTGAAGCTTTCTTT
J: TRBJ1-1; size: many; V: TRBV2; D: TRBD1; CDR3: CASSPGQLTEAFF; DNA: TGTGCCAGCAGTCCGGGACAGTTAACTGAAGCTTTCTTT
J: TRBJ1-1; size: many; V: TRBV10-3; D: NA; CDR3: CAISEEGGNTEAFF; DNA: TGTGCCATCAGTGAGGAGGGGGGGAACACTGAAGCTTTCTTT
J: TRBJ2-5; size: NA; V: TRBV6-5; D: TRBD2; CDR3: CASSYSSQRGGRETQYF; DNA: TGTGCCAGCAGTTACTCATCTCAGCGGGGGGGCCGAGAGACCCAGTACTTC
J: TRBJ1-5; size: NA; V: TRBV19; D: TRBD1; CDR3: CASSIAPGTGVLEPQHF; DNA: TGTGCCAGTAGTATCGCCCCCGGGACAGGTGTCCTGGAGCCCCAGCATTTT
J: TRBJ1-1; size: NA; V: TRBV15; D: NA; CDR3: CAASRERQSEAFF; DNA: TGTGCCGCCAGCAGAGAACGCCAGAGTGAAGCTTTCTTT
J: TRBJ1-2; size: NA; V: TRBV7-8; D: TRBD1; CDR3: CASSPTGTGGDYGYTF; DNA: TGTGCCAGCAGCCCTACCGGGACAGGGGGCGACTATGGCTACACCTTC
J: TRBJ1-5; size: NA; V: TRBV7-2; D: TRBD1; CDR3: CASSLIGGGAGNQPQHF; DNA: TGCGCCAGCAGCCTAATAGGAGGGGGCGCGGGCAATCAGCCCCAGCATTTT
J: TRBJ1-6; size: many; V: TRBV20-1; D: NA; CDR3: CSASPGGPLHF; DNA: TGCAGTGCTAGCCCAGGTGGCCCCCTCCACTTT
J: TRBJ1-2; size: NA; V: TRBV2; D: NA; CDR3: CASSEQGGDTF; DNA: TGTGCCAGCAGTGAACAGGGAGGCGACACCTTC
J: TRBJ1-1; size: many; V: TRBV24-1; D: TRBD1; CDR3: CATAGTGETEAFF; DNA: TGTGCCACCGCCGGGACAGGGGAAACTGAAGCTTTCTTT
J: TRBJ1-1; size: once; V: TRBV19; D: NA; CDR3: CASSIGRGMNTEAFF; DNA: TGTGCCAGTAGTATAGGTCGGGGGATGAACACTGAAGCTTTCTTT
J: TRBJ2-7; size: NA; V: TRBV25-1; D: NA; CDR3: CASLDGSSYEQYF; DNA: TGTGCCAGCTTGGACGGGAGCTCCTACGAGCAGTACTTC
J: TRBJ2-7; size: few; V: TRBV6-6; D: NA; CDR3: CASSSPGLPNEQYF; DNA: TGTGCCAGCAGTTCCCCGGGCCTCCCCAACGAGCAGTACTTC
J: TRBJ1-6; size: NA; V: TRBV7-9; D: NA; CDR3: CASSLDSERPLHF; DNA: TGTGCCAGCAGCTTAGATTCTGAACGACCCCTCCACTTT
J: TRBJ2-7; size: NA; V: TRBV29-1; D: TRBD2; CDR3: CSVDAGRALEQYF; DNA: TGCAGCGTGGATGCCGGGAGGGCCCTCGAGCAGTACTTC
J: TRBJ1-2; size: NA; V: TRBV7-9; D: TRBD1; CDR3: CASSSGQDGGYTF; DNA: TGTGCCAGCAGCTCCGGACAGGACGGTGGCTACACCTTC